Shown below are 19 T cell receptor beta chains from a single sample sequenced in a study of early T cells in non-severe SARS-CoV-2 infection. TCRdb re-analysed the 5' RACE reads in MiXCR, keeping a single row per CDR3 protein. The sample records 98,000 or so distinct CDR3 sequences, approximately 11% being singletons. Sequenced input: whole blood. The receptors shown here come from an adult who was a healthcare worker with PCR-confirmed SARS-CoV-2 infection or an uninfected control (not recorded which).

This clonotype was observed a few times. The DNA of the CDR3 is TGTGCCTGTGACGGGACAGAGAACTATGGCTACACCTTC. Its protein is CACDGTENYGYTF. The V call is TRBV30, the J call TRBJ1-2; 7 bases line up with TRBD1. The length of the CDR3 is 13 residues. The germline gives CDR1 GTSNPN, CDR2 SVGIG (reference sequence). Trimming at V came to 6 bases and at J to 2 bases, leaving 6 bases not matched to a gene.

The chain employs TRBV6-1 and TRBJ2-1, with D possibly being TRBD1 or TRBD2 (5 bases each). This CDR3 has 14 amino acids. Germline V CDR1 and CDR2: MNHNS, SASEGT. V was clipped by 8 bases and J by 2 bases, with 13 bases between them. Written as DNA, the CDR3 is TGTGCCAGCGGGACGGGCGTCCCCTACAATGAGCAGTTCTTC. It codes for CASGTGVPYNEQFF.

This clonotype was observed a handful of times. The rearrangement uses TRBV2 and TRBJ2-1, with TRBD2 matching 8 bases. J was trimmed by 4 bases and V by 3 bases; bases with no gene match: 5. Germline V gene lookup returns CDR1 SNHLY and CDR2 FYNNEI. The CDR3 spans 15 residues. CDR3 residues: CASSDQGLVYNEQFF. The CDR3 bases are TGTGCCAGCAGTGATCAGGGACTAGTTTACAATGAGCAGTTCTTC.

This clonotype was seen at least ten times. The V call is TRBV4-1, the J call TRBJ2-3; the match to TRBD2 covers 11 bases. Germline V gives CDR1 MGHRA, CDR2 YSYEKL. V lost 0 bases, J lost 1 base, and 3 bases stayed unmatched. This CDR3 is 17 amino acids long. This CDR3 reads CASSQDPGLAGTDTQYF. For the CDR3, the DNA is TGCGCCAGCAGCCAAGATCCGGGACTAGCGGGCACAGATACGCAGTATTTT.

This clonotype was seen ten or more times. V gene TRBV7-8 combines with J gene TRBJ2-3; D call uncertain. V was shortened by 1 base and J by 2 bases, with 7 bases between the two germline ends. Germline CDR1 and CDR2: SGHVS and FQNEAQ. CDR3 size: 14 residues. CDR3 nucleotide sequence: TGTGCCAGCAGCTTAGGACCCTTCACAGATACGCAGTATTTT. It yields the protein CASSLGPFTDTQYF.

About this clonotype itself: With a much larger clone just one base away, this may be a read error. The V gene is TRBV7-7, the J gene TRBJ1-1, with a possible D match to TRBD1 (5 bases). The germline V gene encodes CDR1 SSHAT and CDR2 FNYEAQ (reference sequence). The CDR3 sequence is 20 residues long. Between the trimmed V and J ends, which lost 3 bases and 6 bases, there was a span of 32 bases. The CDR3 nucleotides are TGTGCCAGCAGCTTCACCGGGCAAGCTGTGGGGAGCCGTGGGGACGCTGAAGCTTTCTTT. It encodes CASSFTGQAVGSRGDAEAFF.

The J gene is TRBJ2-1, the V gene TRBV7-2, with 7 bases matching TRBD1. Germline-derived CDR1 and CDR2 are SGHTA and FQGNSA. The CDR3 is 14 amino acids. The J segment lost 8 bases and the V segment lost 4 bases, leaving 8 bases of the junction unmatched. The CDR3 DNA is TGTGCCAGCAGCTCATGGACAGGTAGCTATGAGCAGTTCTTC. Its translation is CASSSWTGSYEQFF.

The chain combines TRBV7-2 with TRBJ1-3, with 9 positions matching TRBD1. V shed 6 bases and J 8 bases; nucleotides not matched to a gene: 5. The V gene's germline CDR1 is SGHTA and CDR2 FQGNSA. The CDR3 runs 13 residues. The CDR3 spells CASSFTGGDTIYF. Written as DNA, the CDR3 is TGTGCCAGCAGTTTTACAGGGGGCGACACCATATATTTT.

The chain recombines TRBV6-2 or TRBV6-3 with TRBJ2-7; unclear D gene. CDR1 and CDR2 (germline): MNHEY, SVGEGT. This CDR3 region has 13 residues. V was clipped by 10 bases and J by 3 bases, with 16 bases between them. CDR3 nucleotides: TGTGCCACTCTAAACGACCACTACTACGAGCAGTACTTC. The encoded protein is CATLNDHYYEQYF.

Ten or more counts support this clonotype. The gene calls are TRBV6-5 and TRBJ1-1, with 9 bases aligning to TRBD1. CDR3 length: 13 amino acids. CDR1 is MNHEY, CDR2 SVGAGI, per germline. Trimming took 6 bases from V and 5 from J; bases not matched to a gene: 4. CDR3: CASRRQGGTEAFF. The CDR3 DNA follows: TGTGCCAGCAGGAGACAGGGGGGAACTGAAGCTTTCTTT.

This clonotype has at least ten counts. The chain combines TRBV9 with TRBJ1-5; D gene uncertain. Trimming removed 0 bases at V and 4 bases at J, with 8 bases between. The CDR3 contains 14 residues. CDR1 SGDLS and CDR2 YYNGEE come from the germline V gene. In nucleotides, the CDR3 is TGTGCCAGCAGCGTAGAGGGCAGAAATCAGCCCCAGCATTTT. Protein product: CASSVEGRNQPQHF.

This clonotype has ten or more counts. V gene TRBV11-2 combines with J gene TRBJ1-5; 9 bases align to TRBD1. The CDR3 extends over 17 amino acids. CDR1 and CDR2 (germline): SGHAT, FQNNGV. After removal of 5 bases from V and 1 base from J, the junction contained 9 bases not matched to a gene. CDR3 region: CASSPRGGQGSNQPQHF. CDR3 nucleotide sequence: TGTGCCAGCAGCCCGAGAGGTGGACAGGGGAGCAATCAGCCCCAGCATTTT.

This clonotype was found many times. The J gene is TRBJ1-2, the V gene TRBV7-9; TRBD1 agrees at 8 bases. Germline CDR1 SEHNR, CDR2 FQNEAQ (reference sequence). The CDR3 totals 14 residues. Losses at the gene ends were 7 bases for V and 4 bases for J; bases not matched to a gene: 8. The CDR3 coding sequence is TGTGCCAGCACCCAGACAGGGGTTGTCTATGGCTACACCTTC. Its translation: CASTQTGVVYGYTF.

Ten or more counts support this clonotype. J is TRBJ2-1 and V is TRBV4-1; 11 bases are a match to TRBD2. Trimming cost V 6 bases and J 5 bases; bases outside gene matches: 12. Per the germline V gene, CDR1 is MGHRA and CDR2 is YSYEKL. The CDR3 contains 17 residues. The CDR3 nucleotides read TGCGCCAGCAGTCGTAGCGGGGGGGTTTTGGTCAACAATGAGCAGTTCTTC. It translates to CASSRSGGVLVNNEQFF.

This clonotype was seen a handful of times. The V and J genes are TRBV24-1 and TRBJ2-1; unclear D gene. V shed 4 bases and J shed 3 bases, with 15 bases lying between them. Germline V gene lookup returns CDR1 KGHDR and CDR2 SFDVKD. The CDR3 runs 16 residues. The CDR3 reads CATSDPEVYLYNEQFF. The CDR3 bases are TGTGCCACCAGTGACCCCGAGGTCTACCTCTACAATGAGCAGTTCTTC.

The sample holds many counts of this clonotype. This chain links TRBV25-1 with TRBJ2-1, with 7 bases that match TRBD2. Unmatched junction bases numbered 9, after V lost 0 bases and J lost 4 bases. CDR3 length equals 17 residues. The germline V gene encodes CDR1 MGHDK and CDR2 SYGVNS. This CDR3 reads CASSEYLLKRGYNEQFF. DNA for the CDR3: TGTGCCAGCAGTGAATATCTCTTAAAGCGGGGATACAATGAGCAGTTCTTC.

The CDR3 loop is CASFGYIGGRTEAFF. The CDR3 DNA sequence: TGTGCCAGTTTCGGGTATATCGGGGGCAGGACTGAAGCTTTCTTT. The chain uses TRBV19 and TRBJ1-1; TRBD1 is a possible D gene (6 bases). The V end was cut by 8 bases, the J end by 5 bases, with 21 bases between. The length of the CDR3 is 15 residues. CDR1 and CDR2 from the germline V gene are LNHDA and SQIVND (reference sequence).

As regards this clonotype: A clone one base away is much larger, so this may be a read error. V and J are TRBV5-1 and TRBJ1-1; D ambiguous. In germline, CDR1 is SGHRS, CDR2 YFSETQ. CDR3 size: 15 residues. Trimming cost V 3 bases and J 1 base, with 13 bases left between them. Written as DNA, the CDR3 is TGCGCCAGCAGCTCCGAGTCACCGTCGAACACTGAAGCTTTCTTT. This encodes CASSSESPSNTEAFF.

This clonotype was recorded a few times. The chain recombines TRBV5-1 with TRBJ2-1; 8 bases are a match to TRBD2. This CDR3 spans 15 amino acids. Germline-derived CDR1 and CDR2 are SGHRS and YFSETQ. The trim removed 2 bases at V and 3 bases at J, leaving 4 bases unmatched. The CDR3 region has the DNA TGCGCCAGCAGCTTTAGCGGGGCAAACTACAATGAGCAGTTCTTC. The encoded protein is CASSFSGANYNEQFF.